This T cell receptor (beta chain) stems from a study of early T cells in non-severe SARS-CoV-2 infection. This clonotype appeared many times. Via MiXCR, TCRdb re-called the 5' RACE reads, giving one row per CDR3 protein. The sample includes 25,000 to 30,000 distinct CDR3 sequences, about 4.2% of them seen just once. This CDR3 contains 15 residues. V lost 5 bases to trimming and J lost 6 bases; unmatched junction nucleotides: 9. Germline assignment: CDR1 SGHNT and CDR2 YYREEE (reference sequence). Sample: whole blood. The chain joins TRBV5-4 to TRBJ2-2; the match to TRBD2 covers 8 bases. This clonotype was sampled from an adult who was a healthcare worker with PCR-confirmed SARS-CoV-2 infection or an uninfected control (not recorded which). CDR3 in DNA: TGTGCCAGCAGTCCAAGCGGGAGTAGGTCCGGGGAGCTGTTTTTT. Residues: CASSPSGSRSGELFF. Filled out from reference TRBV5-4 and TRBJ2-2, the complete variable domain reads ETGVTQSPTHLIKTRGQQVTLRCSSQSGHNTVSWYQQALGQGPQFIFQYYREEENGRGNFPPRFSGLQFPNYSSELNVNALELDDSALYLCASSPSGSRSGELFFGEGSRLTVL.